This entry concerns a single T cell receptor (beta chain). A Seattle source enrolled patients during active infection and followed them longitudinally. The data derive from a study of blood T cell repertoires in COVID-19. Study overall: Samples taken during acute and convalescent COVID-19 were collected in the United States, Italy and Spain. PBMCs, B-cell-depleted T cells, or T cells provided the cDNA or gDNA that made up the material.

The method was immunoSEQ multiplex PCR; TCRdb's version includes in-frame clones alone and lacks a portion of them. The table includes tens of thousands of clones, about 80% detected once. The V and J ends lost 0 bases and 3 bases respectively, with 12 bases between them. Germline V gene lookup returns CDR1 SGDLS and CDR2 YYNGEE. The CDR3 consists of 15 residues. The sample was peripheral blood. The chain is built from TRBV9 and TRBJ1-2, with D maybe TRBD1 (5 bases). This TCR came from a man aged 45-65 years with COVID-19, enrolled during active disease. The CDR3 sequence is CASSVGGSSDYGYTF. CDR3 nucleotides: TGTGCCAGCAGCGTAGGGGGCTCGAGTGACTATGGCTACACCTTC.